This record covers a single TCR beta chain. The antigen is unknown. PCR used 60 Vbeta primers and 13 Jbeta primers. The table came from immunoSEQ multiplex PCR; TCRdb's copy has only in-frame clones and leaves some out. The sample carries over 100,000 clones, 50% to 75% recorded once. The data belong to a study of cytomegalovirus exposure and HLA in healthy donors. Study-level information: Assignment to the Caucasian-associated ancestry cluster applied to roughly 80% of the approximately 420 genotyped donors. Study-level points and caveats: The study designated fewer than 200 TCR beta chains cytomegalovirus-associated. The authors later linked a missense DCLRE1C variant to TCR beta V- and J-gene trimming. Presence/absence analyses rested on an assumption that sequencing depth was roughly uniform across donors.

CDR3 length equals 15 residues. V lost 1 base, J lost 0 bases, and 7 bases lay in between. Germline V gene lookup returns CDR1 SGHAT and CDR2 FQNNGV. What was sequenced was PBMCs. This clonotype was sampled from a woman aged 35 to 49 in good health and CMV-seronegative. This chain uses TRBV11-2 with TRBJ1-5, with a tentative D call TRBD1 (5 bases). The DNA of the CDR3 is TGTGCCAGCAGCTTAGCAGGGCTTAGCAATCAGCCCCAGCATTTT. Translating gives CASSLAGLSNQPQHF.